These 31 T cell receptor beta chains share one sample of origin, sequenced in a study of glioma-infiltrating T cells. The iRepertoire nested amplicon-rescue multiplex PCR amplified TCR alpha and beta CDR3s from RNA. MiXCR, run by TCRdb on the multiplex PCR reads, gives a single entry per CDR3 protein. The data contain over 70,000 distinct CDR3 sequences, 20% to 25% of them seen just once; the ten biggest clones take up 6.7%. Sequenced input: glioma tissue, nonneoplastic brain tissue, or PBMCs (not recorded which). Receptors originate from a human donor with low-grade glioma or glioblastoma, undergoing nonglioma brain surgery, or in good health (not recorded which).

This clonotype was seen ten or more times. The chain uses TRBV27 and TRBJ1-1, with unresolved D. The CDR3 is 11 amino acids. The V and J ends lost 6 bases and 7 bases respectively, with 9 bases between them. Per the germline V gene, CDR1 is MNHEY and CDR2 is SMNVEV (reference sequence). CDR3 amino acids: CASRPRVEAFF. The CDR3 bases are TGTGCCAGCAGACCACGCGTTGAAGCTTTCTTT.

This clonotype was counted many times. The rearrangement uses TRBV6-6 and TRBJ2-3; D gene ambiguous. In germline, CDR1 is MNHNY, CDR2 SVGAGI (reference sequence). This CDR3 spans 15 amino acids. Trimming removed 2 bases at V and 2 bases at J, with 11 bases between. The CDR3: CASSYEARTTDTQYF. CDR3 nucleotide sequence: TGTGCCAGCAGTTACGAGGCCAGAACCACAGATACGCAGTATTTT.

The rearrangement joins TRBV7-9 to TRBJ2-7, with a tentative D call TRBD1 (6 bases). CDR3 length equals 15 residues. V was trimmed by 1 base and J by 0 bases, leaving 10 bases between them. CDR1 is SEHNR, CDR2 FQNEAQ, per germline (reference sequence). The CDR3 here is CASSLEGVLSYEQYF. CDR3 nucleotide sequence: TGTGCCAGCAGCTTAGAGGGGGTCCTCTCCTACGAGCAGTACTTC.

This clonotype was counted many times. V and J are TRBV11-2 and TRBJ1-1; D ambiguous. Trimming left V 2 bases short and J 2 bases short, with 12 bases between. This CDR3 is built from 15 residues. Germline V gene data show CDR1 as SGHAT and CDR2 as FQNNGV. CDR3 sequence reads: CASSLLGGLNTEAFF. The DNA of the CDR3 is TGTGCCAGCAGCTTATTGGGCGGATTAAACACTGAAGCTTTCTTT.

This clonotype was observed at least ten times. The chain couples TRBV2 to TRBJ2-7, with a possible D match to TRBD2 (6 bases). CDR3 length: 15 amino acids. Germline V CDR1 and CDR2: SNHLY, FYNNEI. Trimming pared 2 bases from V and 0 bases from J, leaving 11 bases between. CDR3 bases: TGTGCCAGCAGTGAACGGGGGAGGCTCTCCTACGAGCAGTACTTC. Translated, it gives CASSERGRLSYEQYF.

This clonotype was counted ten times or more. The chain employs TRBV6-1 and TRBJ1-1; D is possibly TRBD1 (6 bases). The CDR3 loop spans 14 amino acids. V gave up 5 bases and J gave up 1 base, with 11 bases separating them. Germline V gives CDR1 MNHNS, CDR2 SASEGT. This chain's CDR3 is CASSWGHSNTEAFF. CDR3 DNA sequence: TGTGCCAGCAGTTGGGGACACTCGAACACTGAAGCTTTCTTT.

This clonotype has at least ten counts. This chain connects TRBV28 to TRBJ1-3; no clear D. CDR1 MDHEN and CDR2 SYDVKM come from the germline V gene. The length of the CDR3 is 14 residues. V was shortened by 7 bases and J by 2 bases, with 12 bases between the two germline ends. CDR3 in amino acids: CASTGQIPGNTIYF. In DNA, the CDR3 is TGTGCCAGCACGGGTCAGATCCCTGGAAACACCATATATTTT.

A remark on this clonotype: Possible read error: a much larger clone is one base away. The chain couples TRBV14 to TRBJ1-3, with unresolved D. Deletions cut 2 bases from V and 0 bases from J, with 11 bases between. Germline assignment: CDR1 SGHDN and CDR2 FVKESK. CDR3 length equals 16 residues. The CDR3: CASSQSRAYSGNTIYF. CDR3 DNA sequence: TGTGCCAGCAGCCAATCGAGGGCCTACTCTGGAAACACCATATATTTT.

This clonotype was seen more than once but under ten times. The chain uses TRBV19 and TRBJ2-4, with 9 bases matching TRBD2. The CDR3 covers 14 residues. V was clipped by 7 bases and J by 6 bases; unmatched bases: 7. CDR1 and CDR2 from the germline V gene are LNHDA and SQIVND (reference sequence). The CDR3 loop is CASKLAGDRNIQYF. The CDR3 DNA reads as TGTGCCAGTAAGTTAGCGGGAGACAGAAACATTCAGTACTTC.

This clonotype was seen a handful of times. The V call is TRBV19, the J call TRBJ2-7; D is uncertain. The CDR3 consists of 11 residues. Trimming shortened V by 4 bases and J by 7 bases, and 8 bases separated the two germline ends. Germline values: CDR1 LNHDA, CDR2 SQIVND (reference sequence). CDR3 DNA sequence: TGTGCCAGTAGTAAAAGTGGGGAGCAGTACTTC. This sequence encodes CASSKSGEQYF.

This clonotype was seen only a few times. This chain joins TRBV3-1 and TRBJ2-5; D unresolved. V was pared by 4 bases and J by 1 base, with 10 bases between. Per germline, CDR1 LGHDT and CDR2 YNNKEL (reference sequence). This CDR3 spans 14 amino acids. Written as DNA, the CDR3 is TGTGCCAGCAGCCCCCTCGTTCTCCAAGAGACCCAGTACTTC. Translation gives CASSPLVLQETQYF.

The J gene is TRBJ1-2, the V gene TRBV18; D is possibly TRBD1 (5 bases). CDR3 length equals 16 residues. The germline V gene has CDR1 KGHSH and CDR2 LQKENI. V was clipped by 4 bases and J by 1 base, with 16 bases between them. Written as DNA, the CDR3 is TGTGCCAGCTCACGGACACTAGGTAGCGGTAACTATGGCTACACCTTC. Residues: CASSRTLGSGNYGYTF.

V gene TRBV4-1 combines with J gene TRBJ1-2, with D possibly matching TRBD1 (5 bases). V shed 6 bases and J shed 0 bases, with 20 bases lying between them. The germline V gene encodes CDR1 MGHRA and CDR2 YSYEKL. There are 17 residues in the CDR3. CDR3 sequence reads: CASRSSLTGQANYGYTF. CDR3 bases: TGCGCCAGCAGATCTTCCCTCACAGGACAAGCTAACTATGGCTACACCTTC.

This clonotype occurred many times. The chain uses TRBV29-1 and TRBJ2-7; the D gene is possibly TRBD1 (6 bases). V was clipped by 6 bases and J by 0 bases, with 9 bases between them. Germline V gene data show CDR1 as SQVTM and CDR2 as ANQGSEA. The CDR3 has 12 residues. This CDR3 is CSVGQFSYEQYF. CDR3 in DNA: TGCAGCGTCGGACAGTTCTCCTACGAGCAGTACTTC.

As for this clonotype: This may be a read error, as it is one base from a much larger clone. As DNA, the CDR3 is TGTGCCAGCAGTGAAGCGCAGCGGGAGGTCCGCAAGTTCTTC. This translates into CASSEAQREVRKFF. V is TRBV2 and J is TRBJ2-1; TRBD2 matches 9 bases. CDR3 size: 14 residues. The V gene end was trimmed by 0 bases and the J gene end by 14 bases; junction bases not matched to a gene: 8. CDR1 SNHLY and CDR2 FYNNEI come from the germline V gene.

Ten or more counts support this clonotype. The chain couples TRBV6-1 to TRBJ2-7, with a weak D call TRBD1 (7 bases). Looked up from germline, CDR1 is MNHNS and CDR2 is SASEGT. This CDR3 is 14 amino acids long. V lost 5 bases to trimming and J lost 5 bases, with 16 bases between them. CDR3 region: CASSSQGTVDEQYF. In DNA form, the CDR3 reads TGTGCCAGCAGTTCACAGGGGACTGTGGACGAGCAGTACTTC.

The genes are TRBV6-5 and TRBJ2-1; D gene ambiguous. Germline V gene lookup returns CDR1 MNHEY and CDR2 SVGAGI. The length of the CDR3 is 13 residues. Between the trimmed V and J ends, which lost 5 bases and 1 base, there was a span of 6 bases. CDR3 protein: CASSARSYNEQFF. The CDR3 nucleotides read TGTGCCAGCAGTGCTAGATCCTACAATGAGCAGTTCTTC.

At least ten counts were recorded for this clonotype. The chain combines TRBV24-1 with TRBJ2-7; 8 nucleotides agree with TRBD1. Losses at the gene ends were 8 bases for V and 3 bases for J; bases not matched to a gene: 8. The length of the CDR3 is 14 residues. The germline V gene has CDR1 KGHDR and CDR2 SFDVKD. CDR3 in DNA: TGTGCCACCAACCAGGACAGGGTCGGCTACGAGCAGTACTTC. It encodes CATNQDRVGYEQYF.

This clonotype was found a few times. The J gene is TRBJ2-1, the V gene TRBV6-5; the match to TRBD2 covers 13 bases. CDR1 is MNHEY and CDR2 is SVGAGI in the germline V gene. This CDR3 spans 17 amino acids. V was pared by 0 bases and J by 9 bases, with 8 bases of the junction left unmatched. The CDR3 DNA follows: TGTGCCAGCAGTTACTCCGGACTAGCGGGAGTCTATAGTGAGCAGTTCTTC. Its translation: CASSYSGLAGVYSEQFF.

Comment on this clonotype: Relative to the germline gene, one junction end is altered; a read error may explain this. The chain uses TRBV7-9 and TRBJ2-1; 11 bases line up with TRBD2. Germline V gives CDR1 SEHNR, CDR2 FQNEAQ (reference sequence). CDR3 size: 15 residues. CDR3 bases: TGTGCCAGCAGCCTAGCGGGGGGTTCAGTCGATGAGCAGTTCTTC. It codes for CASSLAGGSVDEQFF.

About this clonotype itself: A single base separates this from a much larger clone, so it may be a read error. The chain is built from TRBV6-1 and TRBJ2-7; D not certain. The germline V gene encodes CDR1 MNHNS and CDR2 SASEGT. This CDR3 contains 13 residues. CDR3 sequence: CASALGVTYKQYF. CDR3 DNA: TGTGCCAGCGCCCTGGGTGTTACCTACAAGCAGTACTTC.

This clonotype turned up a few times. The rearrangement uses TRBV2 and TRBJ2-7; 9 nucleotides agree with TRBD2. Losses at the gene ends were 4 bases for V and 3 bases for J; bases not matched to a gene: 4. Looked up from germline, CDR1 is SNHLY and CDR2 is FYNNEI. There are 14 residues in the CDR3. CDR3 sequence: CASSASGVGYEQYF. Written as DNA, the CDR3 is TGTGCCAGCAGTGCTAGCGGGGTGGGCTACGAGCAGTACTTC. The full variable domain, rest sourced from reference TRBV2 and TRBJ2-7, is EPEVTQTPSHQVTQMGQEVILRCVPISNHLYFYWYRQILGQKVEFLVSFYNNEISEKSEIFDDQFSVERPDGSNFTLKIRSTKLEDSAMYFCASSASGVGYEQYFGPGTRLTVT.

As for this clonotype: Sequence at one end of the junction differs from germline and may be a read error. V is TRBV20-1 and J is TRBJ1-1, with no clear D. This CDR3 comprises 13 residues. Germline CDR1 is DFQATT and CDR2 is SNEGSKA (reference sequence). CDR3 region: CSAPSGVQFEAFF. The CDR3 DNA reads as TGTAGTGCTCCAAGCGGGGTTCAGTTTGAAGCTTTCTTT.

This clonotype showed up many times. The CDR3 spells CASSLGTGGGQPQHF. As DNA, the CDR3 is TGTGCCAGCAGCTTAGGGACAGGGGGCGGTCAGCCCCAGCATTTT. V and J are TRBV7-9 and TRBJ1-5, with TRBD1 matching 11 bases. In germline, CDR1 is SEHNR, CDR2 FQNEAQ (reference sequence). This CDR3 is built from 15 residues. Germline trimming cut 1 base from V and 6 bases from J; bases unmatched to any gene: 2.

This clonotype qualifies as medium-sized. The chain joins TRBV3-1 to TRBJ2-3; D is ambiguous. This CDR3 is 14 amino acids long. V was clipped by 0 bases and J by 3 bases, with 7 bases between them. Germline assignment: CDR1 LGHDT and CDR2 YNNKEL (reference sequence). The CDR3 is CASSQETITDTQYF. CDR3 DNA: TGTGCCAGCAGCCAAGAAACTATTACAGATACGCAGTATTTT.

This clonotype has at least ten counts. J is TRBJ1-2 and V is TRBV4-2; maybe TRBD1 (5 bases). Germline values: CDR1 LGHNA, CDR2 YNFKEQ. The CDR3 length is 15 residues. V lost 5 bases to trimming and J lost 7 bases, with 20 bases between them. The CDR3 protein is CASSSLGARGGGYTF. Here the CDR3 DNA reads TGTGCCAGCAGCTCCTTAGGGGCCCGGGGGGGTGGCTACACCTTC.

This clonotype was recorded many times. The gene calls are TRBV4-1 and TRBJ2-1, with D unresolved. Germline values: CDR1 MGHRA, CDR2 YSYEKL. The germline V and J ends were trimmed by 0 bases and 0 bases, with 6 bases remaining between them. This CDR3 has 15 amino acids. This CDR3 reads CASSQEVSSYNEQFF. DNA of the CDR3: TGCGCCAGCAGCCAAGAGGTGAGCTCCTACAATGAGCAGTTCTTC.

The V call is TRBV7-9, the J call TRBJ2-5; 8 nucleotides align to TRBD1. Trimming cost V 5 bases and J 3 bases; bases outside gene matches: 8. Germline V gene sequence: CDR1 SEHNR, CDR2 FQNEAQ (reference sequence). This CDR3 comprises 15 residues. CDR3 sequence reads: CASSQRTGMEETQYF. The CDR3 DNA reads as TGTGCCAGCAGCCAAAGGACAGGGATGGAAGAGACCCAGTACTTC. Complete variable domain (other parts from reference TRBV7-9 and TRBJ2-5): DTGVSQNPRHKITKRGQNVTFRCDPISEHNRLYWYRQTLGQGPEFLTYFQNEAQLEKSRLLSDRFSAERPKGSFSTLEIQRTEQGDSAMYLCASSQRTGMEETQYFGPGTRLLVL.

Ten or more counts support this clonotype. J is TRBJ2-3 and V is TRBV20-1; 9 bases match TRBD2. V shed 5 bases, J shed 2 bases, and the junction held 8 bases outside the gene matches. The germline V gene encodes CDR1 DFQATT and CDR2 SNEGSKA (reference sequence). The CDR3 is 15 residues long. CDR3 sequence reads: CSASLASGVTDTQYF. CDR3 DNA sequence: TGCAGTGCTTCCCTCGCTAGCGGGGTCACAGATACGCAGTATTTT.

This rearrangement joins TRBV7-2 to TRBJ1-5; D gene ambiguous. The CDR3 is 12 amino acids. Per the germline V gene, CDR1 is SGHTA and CDR2 is FQGNSA. With 2 bases removed from V and 16 bases from J, the gap between germline ends came to 15 bases. For the CDR3, the DNA is TGTGCCAGCAGCTTACAATCGAAGCCACAACATTTT. It codes for CASSLQSKPQHF.

V usage is TRBV5-1 and J usage is TRBJ2-1; 9 nucleotides match TRBD2. The CDR3 is made up of 17 amino acids. CDR1 SGHRS and CDR2 YFSETQ come from the germline V gene. V trimming: 6 bases; J trimming: 9 bases; junction bases outside the gene matches: 19. As DNA, the CDR3 is TGCGCCAGCACCCCCCCTGGGGCCCCGGGACTAGCTAGTGAGCAGTTCTTC. This gives the protein CASTPPGAPGLASEQFF.